A single sample gave rise to the 7 T cell receptor gamma chains below, sequenced in a study of Vδ1+ human thymocytes. Broader study findings: Thymic TRG and TRD repertoires appeared highly polyclonal.

Extracted RNA was reverse transcribed into cDNA. CDR3 amplicons came from multiplex PCR with pooled V-gene forward and constant-region reverse primers. TCRdb processed the multiplex PCR reads again with the CATT caller. The table has 35,000 or so gamma-chain clones, roughly 21% seen once. For these receptors, no antigen is known. The specimen sequenced was Vdelta1+ gamma-delta thymocytes from the thymus. Specified subset: FACS-sorted CD3+ TCRalphabeta- TCRVdelta1+ TCRVdelta2- thymocytes. All receptors come from a girl under three years old who had congenital heart surgery.

In this sample, this clone turned up a few times. The J gene is TRGJP2, the V gene TRGV2. The CDR3 runs to 18 residues. With V trimmed by 2 bases and J by 0 bases, 12 bases remained unmatched. The germline gives CDR1 EGSNGY, CDR2 YDSYNSKV. This CDR3 reads CATWDANDTYSSDWIKTF. The CDR3 DNA reads as TGTGCCACCTGGGACGCGAACGATACTTATAGTAGTGATTGGATCAAGACGTTT.

As for this clone: At the DNA level, this CDR3 is encoded by other sequences in the same sample as well. The V gene is TRGV9, the J gene TRGJ1 or TRGJ2. Trimming took 2 bases from V and 7 from J; bases not matched to a gene: 5. This CDR3 region has 12 residues. Germline-derived CDR1 and CDR2 are GITISATS and ISYDGTV (reference sequence). The CDR3 region is CALWEGLYKKLF. CDR3 in DNA: TGTGCCTTGTGGGAGGGCCTCTATAAGAAACTCTTT.

There are a few counts of this clone. The junction shows a germline mismatch at one end, possibly a read error. V and J are TRGV8 and TRGJ1 or TRGJ2. The CDR3 spans 13 residues. Germline values: CDR1 VENAVY, CDR2 YDSYNSRV. This CDR3 is CAAWALARNKKLF. The CDR3 DNA reads TGTGCCGCCTGGGCCTTGGCCCGGAATAAGAAACTCTTT.

This clone was seen only once. This rearrangement joins TRGV3 to TRGJ1 or TRGJ2. Germline lookup yields CDR1 VTNTFY and CDR2 YDVSTARD (reference sequence). After removal of 0 bases from V and 8 bases from J, the junction contained 10 bases not matched to a gene. This CDR3 has 14 amino acids. CDR3 bases: TGTGCCACCTGGGACAGGATTGGGCTTGATAAGAAACTCTTT. The encoded protein is CATWDRIGLDKKLF.

This clone was seen only a few times. V gene TRGV5 combines with J gene TRGJ1 or TRGJ2. The V segment lost 9 bases and the J segment 2 bases; nucleotides outside the gene matches: 16. Looked up from germline, CDR1 is VINAFY and CDR2 is YDVSNSKD. This CDR3 is built from 15 residues. CDR3 sequence reads: CATGALRDDYYKKLF. CDR3 nucleotide sequence: TGTGCCACCGGGGCCCTTCGCGATGATTATTATAAGAAACTCTTT.

In regard to this clone: This may come from a read error, since a much larger clone is one base off. The J gene is TRGJ1 or TRGJ2, the V gene TRGV4. J was trimmed by 3 bases and V by 4 bases; bases with no gene match: 3. The CDR3 totals 12 residues. CDR1 is EGSTGY and CDR2 is YDSYTSSV in the germline V gene. The CDR3 nucleotides are TGTGCCACCTGGGAGATTTATTATAAGAAACTCTTT. It is translated as CATWEIYYKKLF.

This clone was seen only a few times. This chain uses TRGV4 with TRGJP1. Germline CDR1 is EGSTGY and CDR2 is YDSYTSSV. This CDR3 is built from 12 residues. V dropped 0 bases and J dropped 11; count of bases not matched to a gene: 3. The CDR3 sequence: CATWDGLWFKIF. The CDR3 DNA reads as TGTGCCACCTGGGATGGGCTCTGGTTCAAGATATTT.